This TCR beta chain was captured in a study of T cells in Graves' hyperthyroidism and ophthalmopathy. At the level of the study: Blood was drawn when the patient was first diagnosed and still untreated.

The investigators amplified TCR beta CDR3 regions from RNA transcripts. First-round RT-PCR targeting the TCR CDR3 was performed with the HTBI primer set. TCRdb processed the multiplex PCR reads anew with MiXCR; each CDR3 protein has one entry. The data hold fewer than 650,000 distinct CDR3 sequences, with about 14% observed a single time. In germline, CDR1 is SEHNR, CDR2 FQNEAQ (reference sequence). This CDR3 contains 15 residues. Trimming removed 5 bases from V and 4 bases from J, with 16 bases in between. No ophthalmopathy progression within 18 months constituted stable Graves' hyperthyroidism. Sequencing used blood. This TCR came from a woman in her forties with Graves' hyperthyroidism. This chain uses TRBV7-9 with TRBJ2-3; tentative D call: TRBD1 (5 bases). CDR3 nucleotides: TGTGCCAGCAGCAAACAGGTCCCGGTATCAGATACGCAGTATTTT. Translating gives CASSKQVPVSDTQYF.